Below are 23 T cell receptor beta chains sequenced from a single sample in a study of T cells in Graves' hyperthyroidism and ophthalmopathy. Amplification targeted TCR beta CDR3 regions from RNA transcripts. In the first-round RT-PCR of the TCR CDR3, the HTBI primer set was used. TCRdb analysed the multiplex PCR reads with MiXCR anew, one entry per CDR3 protein. The table includes hundreds of thousands of distinct CDR3 sequences, more than 30% detected once. Material for sequencing was blood. These receptors originate from a man in his late teens or twenties with Graves' hyperthyroidism.

Notes on this clonotype: This sequence may be a read error, since a much larger clone differs from it by one base. The rearrangement links TRBV15 to TRBJ1-1; TRBD1 is a possible D gene (5 bases). CDR1 and CDR2 (germline): LNHNV, YYDKDF (reference sequence). The length of the CDR3 is 14 residues. CDR3 residues: CATSRSEGSTEASF. The CDR3 DNA is TGTGCCACCAGCAGATCGGAGGGGAGCACTGAAGCTTCCTTT.

At least ten counts were recorded for this clonotype. The V gene is TRBV2, the J gene TRBJ1-1; D remains ambiguous. From germline, CDR1 is SNHLY and CDR2 FYNNEI. The V end was cut by 4 bases, the J end by 1 base, with 7 bases between. The CDR3 runs to 13 residues. The CDR3 sequence: CASSVRANTEAFF. The DNA for the CDR3 is TGTGCCAGCAGTGTTCGGGCGAACACTGAAGCTTTCTTT.

The DNA of the CDR3 is TGTGCCAGCAGCCTTTCAACCGGACAGGCCCTCTACGAGCAGTACTTC. Protein sequence: CASSLSTGQALYEQYF. The rearrangement uses TRBV7-9 and TRBJ2-7; 7 bases line up with TRBD1. Per the germline V gene, CDR1 is SEHNR and CDR2 is FQNEAQ (reference sequence). This CDR3 spans 16 amino acids. V shed 5 bases and J 3 bases; nucleotides not matched to a gene: 13.

The count of this clonotype is one. The rearrangement uses TRBV29-1 and TRBJ2-5, with D perhaps TRBD1 (6 bases). Trimming stripped 6 bases from V and 7 bases from J, with 15 bases between. The germline V gene has CDR1 SQVTM and CDR2 ANQGSEA. CDR3 length equals 12 residues. CDR3 residues: CSVATRGGTQYF. DNA for the CDR3: TGCAGCGTCGCTACCAGGGGCGGGACCCAGTACTTC.

V gene TRBV25-1 combines with J gene TRBJ2-5; D call uncertain. Germline loops: CDR1 MGHDK, CDR2 SYGVNS. With 9 bases removed from V and 2 bases from J, the gap between germline ends came to 16 bases. This CDR3 region has 14 residues. Here the CDR3 reads CASERTGGQETQYF. The CDR3 bases are TGTGCCAGTGAACGGACGGGTGGACAAGAGACCCAGTACTTC.

At least ten counts were recorded for this clonotype. This chain uses TRBV25-1 with TRBJ2-7; no clear D. Looked up from germline, CDR1 is MGHDK and CDR2 is SYGVNS. V gave up 6 bases and J gave up 1 base, with 13 bases separating them. The CDR3 totals 14 residues. The CDR3 DNA reads as TGTGCCAGCAGCGACCCTCGCAGATCCTACGAGCAGTACTTC. Its protein is CASSDPRRSYEQYF.

This clonotype came up many times. CDR3 nucleotide sequence: TGTGCCAGCAGGGGCCGGGACAGGGGTTCACCCCTCCACTTT. It yields the protein CASRGRDRGSPLHF. The chain recombines TRBV7-9 with TRBJ1-6; the match to TRBD1 covers 10 bases. This CDR3 comprises 14 residues. Germline trimming cut 6 bases from V and 9 bases from J; bases unmatched to any gene: 5. CDR1 is SEHNR and CDR2 is FQNEAQ in the germline V gene (reference sequence). Together with reference TRBV7-9 and TRBJ1-6, the CDR3 gives the full variable domain: DTGVSQNPRHKITKRGQNVTFRCDPISEHNRLYWYRQTLGQGPEFLTYFQNEAQLEKSRLLSDRFSAERPKGSFSTLEIQRTEQGDSAMYLCASRGRDRGSPLHFGNGTRLTVT.

For the CDR3, the DNA is TGTGCCAGCAGTGAACTAGATGACAGCCCGATCTCTGAAGCTTTCTTT. As protein: CASSELDDSPISEAFF. The chain combines TRBV25-1 with TRBJ1-1; weak D call: TRBD1 (5 bases). Between the trimmed V and J ends, which lost 2 bases and 6 bases, there was a span of 19 bases. CDR3 length equals 16 residues. Germline V gene data show CDR1 as MGHDK and CDR2 as SYGVNS.

This clonotype appeared many times. The chain is built from TRBV24-1 and TRBJ1-6, with a possible D match to TRBD1 (5 bases). The CDR3 consists of 14 residues. With 9 bases removed from V and 8 bases from J, the gap between germline ends came to 16 bases. From germline, CDR1 is KGHDR and CDR2 SFDVKD. This CDR3 is CATVMGPGDSPLHF. The DNA of the CDR3 is TGTGCCACCGTCATGGGACCGGGAGATTCACCCCTCCACTTT.

The chain links TRBV4-1 to TRBJ1-5; tentative D call: TRBD1 (6 bases). The V end lost 3 bases, the J end lost 0 bases, and 12 bases lay between the germline ends. The CDR3 extends over 16 amino acids. CDR1 MGHRA and CDR2 YSYEKL come from the germline V gene. CDR3 sequence reads: CASSQYGTPSNQPQHF. The CDR3 region has the DNA TGCGCCAGCAGCCAGTATGGGACACCTAGCAATCAGCCCCAGCATTTT.

The chain has TRBV6-5 and TRBJ2-7; D remains ambiguous. Trimming stripped 7 bases from V and 6 bases from J, with 7 bases between. Looked up from germline, CDR1 is MNHEY and CDR2 is SVGAGI. This CDR3 has 10 amino acids. The CDR3 here is CASTGFEQYF. CDR3 nucleotides: TGTGCCAGCACCGGGTTCGAGCAGTACTTC.

This clonotype was recorded at least ten times. The J gene is TRBJ1-1, the V gene TRBV9, with D tentatively TRBD1 (6 bases). Trimming took off 3 bases at V and 4 bases at J, with 19 bases between the two ends. Germline V gene lookup returns CDR1 SGDLS and CDR2 YYNGEE. The CDR3 totals 16 residues. This CDR3 is CASSDRGTGSATEAFF. The CDR3 DNA reads as TGTGCCAGCAGCGATAGGGGAACAGGGAGCGCCACTGAAGCTTTCTTT.

The chain combines TRBV10-3 with TRBJ2-7; 9 nucleotides line up with TRBD1. With 4 bases clipped from V and 3 bases from J, the junction kept 4 bases outside the gene matches. Germline V gene sequence: CDR1 ENHRY, CDR2 SYGVKD. The length of the CDR3 is 14 residues. The CDR3 DNA follows: TGTGCCATCAGTGGTGACAGGGGGATCTACGAGCAGTACTTC. Translation gives CAISGDRGIYEQYF.

The chain employs TRBV20-1 and TRBJ1-1; TRBD1 is a possible D gene (5 bases). Looked up from germline, CDR1 is DFQATT and CDR2 is SNEGSKA (reference sequence). V lost 2 bases, J lost 3 bases, and 19 bases lay in between. This CDR3 has 16 amino acids. The CDR3 DNA reads as TGCAGTGCTAGATCCGGACTAGCGGGGGTGGACACTGAAGCTTTCTTT. Translation: CSARSGLAGVDTEAFF.

A few counts support this clonotype. V and J are TRBV24-1 and TRBJ1-1; TRBD1 matches at 8 bases. Per germline, CDR1 KGHDR and CDR2 SFDVKD. J was trimmed by 0 bases and V by 7 bases; bases with no gene match: 15. This CDR3 region has 18 residues. CDR3 DNA sequence: TGTGCCACCAGGATCGGGCAGGGGGCCTCTATTCTGAACACTGAAGCTTTCTTT. Translated: CATRIGQGASILNTEAFF.

V is TRBV10-3 and J is TRBJ1-2, with a possible D match to TRBD1 (6 bases). The CDR3 runs 12 residues. The V end lost 6 bases, the J end lost 6 bases, and 11 bases lay between the germline ends. Germline values: CDR1 ENHRY, CDR2 SYGVKD. The CDR3 DNA reads as TGTGCCATCAGCGGGGGGCAGGATGGCTACACCTTC. This gives the protein CAISGGQDGYTF.

Many counts were recorded for this clonotype. This chain connects TRBV10-3 to TRBJ2-5; 12 bases are a match to TRBD2. Germline V CDR1 and CDR2: ENHRY, SYGVKD. The trim removed 0 bases at V and 2 bases at J, leaving 7 bases unmatched. This CDR3 is 18 amino acids long. CDR3 nucleotides: TGTGCCATCAGTGAGTCGAGAAGGACTAGCGGGACACAAGAGACCCAGTACTTC. It is translated as CAISESRRTSGTQETQYF.

V and J are TRBV7-3 and TRBJ1-1, with D maybe TRBD1 (6 bases). Germline V gives CDR1 SGHTA, CDR2 FQGTGA. The CDR3 loop spans 15 amino acids. V was clipped by 4 bases and J by 0 bases, with 12 bases between them. CDR3 amino acids: CASSSGQIMNTEAFF. The CDR3 region has the DNA TGTGCCAGCAGCTCCGGACAGATCATGAACACTGAAGCTTTCTTT.

In its sample, this clonotype was seen many times. This chain uses TRBV20-1 with TRBJ1-1; no firm D call. V lost 2 bases and J 0 bases, leaving 4 bases between the germline ends. The CDR3 sequence is 12 residues long. CDR1 and CDR2 from the germline V gene are DFQATT and SNEGSKA (reference sequence). This CDR3 is CSARQMNTEAFF. The CDR3 DNA reads TGCAGTGCTAGACAGATGAACACTGAAGCTTTCTTT.

A few counts support this clonotype. The chain is built from TRBV12-3 or TRBV12-4 and TRBJ1-2; maybe TRBD1 (5 bases). V shed 8 bases and J shed 3 bases, with 16 bases lying between them. The CDR3 extends over 14 amino acids. The CDR3 sequence: CASYHQGLDYGYTF. The DNA of the CDR3 is TGTGCCAGCTATCACCAGGGATTGGACTATGGCTACACCTTC.

This clonotype was seen repeatedly, ten times or more. V and J are TRBV2 and TRBJ1-1, with 8 bases fitting TRBD1. Unmatched junction bases numbered 4, after V lost 6 bases and J lost 4 bases. The CDR3 is 13 residues long. Germline CDR1 and CDR2: SNHLY and FYNNEI. Written as DNA, the CDR3 is TGTGCCAGCAGGGACAGGGACAGCACTGAAGCTTTCTTT. Translated, it gives CASRDRDSTEAFF. The entire variable domain, with the rest obtained from reference TRBV2 and TRBJ1-1, is as follows: EPEVTQTPSHQVTQMGQEVILRCVPISNHLYFYWYRQILGQKVEFLVSFYNNEISEKSEIFDDQFSVERPDGSNFTLKIRSTKLEDSAMYFCASRDRDSTEAFFGQGTRLTVV.

This chain connects TRBV7-3 to TRBJ1-1; a possible D gene is TRBD1 (5 bases). Germline V gene sequence: CDR1 SGHTA, CDR2 FQGTGA. The CDR3 consists of 15 residues. Trimming cost V 6 bases and J 1 base, with 15 bases left between them. The CDR3 is CASRAAGGRNTEAFF. CDR3 bases: TGTGCCAGCAGAGCCGCGGGGGGTCGGAACACTGAAGCTTTCTTT.

This clonotype showed up many times. The V call is TRBV6-5, the J call TRBJ2-2; the D is unclear. The CDR3 extends over 11 amino acids. V was trimmed by 6 bases and J by 4 bases, leaving 3 bases between them. Germline V gene data show CDR1 as MNHEY and CDR2 as SVGAGI. The CDR3 reads CASRTTGELFF. DNA of the CDR3: TGTGCCAGCAGAACCACCGGGGAGCTGTTTTTT.